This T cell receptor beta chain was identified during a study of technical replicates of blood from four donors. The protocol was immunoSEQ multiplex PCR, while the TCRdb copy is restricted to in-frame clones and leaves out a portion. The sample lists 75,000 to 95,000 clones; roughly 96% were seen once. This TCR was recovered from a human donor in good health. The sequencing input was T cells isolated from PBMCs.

The CDR3 sequence is CASSLEGNYGYTF. Here the CDR3 DNA reads TGCGCCAGCAGCTTGGAGGGGAACTATGGCTACACCTTC. J is TRBJ1-2 and V is TRBV5-1; a weak D match, TRBD1 (5 bases). The CDR3 length is 13 residues. Germline-derived CDR1 and CDR2 are SGHRS and YFSETQ. The ends were cut back, 0 bases at V and 2 bases at J, with 5 bases in the middle.